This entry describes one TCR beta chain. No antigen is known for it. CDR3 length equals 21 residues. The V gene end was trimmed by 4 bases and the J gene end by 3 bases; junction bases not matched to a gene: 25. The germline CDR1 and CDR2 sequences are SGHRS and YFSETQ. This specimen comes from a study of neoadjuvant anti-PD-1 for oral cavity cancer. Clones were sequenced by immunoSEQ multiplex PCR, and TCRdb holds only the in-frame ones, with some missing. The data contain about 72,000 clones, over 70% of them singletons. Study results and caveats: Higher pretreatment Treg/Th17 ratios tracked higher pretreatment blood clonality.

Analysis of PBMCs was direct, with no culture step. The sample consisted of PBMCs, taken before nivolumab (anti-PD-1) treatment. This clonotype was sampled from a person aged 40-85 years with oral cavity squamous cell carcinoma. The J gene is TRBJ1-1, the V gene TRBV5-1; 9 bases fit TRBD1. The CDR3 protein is CASSTRSRDRVTHDSHTEAFF. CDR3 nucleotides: TGCGCCAGCAGCACTCGAAGTCGGGACAGGGTGACCCACGACTCTCACACTGAAGCTTTCTTT.